This TCR beta chain was profiled in a study of neurological immune-mediated disorders (dated by TCRdb to 2018 to 2020). Background for the entire study: Among the approximately 35 multiple sclerosis patients, relapsing-remitting MS was present in 31 and secondary progressive MS was present in 3. Using UMI-based sequencing, the study compared peripheral blood TCR-beta repertoires from patients with HTLV-I-associated myelopathy (HAM/TSP), patients with multiple sclerosis, and healthy controls. The cohort was made up of 60 to 75 subjects, consisting of some 14 HAM/TSP patients, 34 multiple sclerosis patients and roughly 20 healthy controls. The approximately 99 TCR-beta libraries included longitudinal samples, technical triplicates and paired sorted CD4+ and CD8+ T-cell subsets alongside PBMC samples.

The investigation overall reported the following: Expanded clones from different subjects shared no identical CDR3 amino acid sequences, which suggests that TCR-beta repertoires were private in all groups. In a phylogenetic analysis, the repertoires of 18 out of 34 MS patients fell into a single cluster of related CDR3 sequences, pointing to a possible signature at the repertoire level. TCR clonal expansion was greatest in HAM/TSP patients and smallest in MS patients, who ranked below even healthy controls. No association of the MS cluster with clinical or MRI features was observed, and the need for larger cohorts was stated by the authors.

This clonotype was detected ten times or more. It has no known antigen specificity. Base-call qualities are not available, and no considerably larger clone is one nucleotide away. Via the germline V gene (reference sequence), CDR1 is MNHNY and CDR2 SVGAGI. The germline ends are 16 bases apart after V is trimmed by 4 bases and J by 4 bases. The CDR3 covers 15 residues, taking in both the cysteine and the phenylalanine. Kept here is only the CDR3 DNA, which spans 45 bases and is read in frame from base 1. Libraries from unsorted PBMCs were made from 2 million PBMCs kept in RNAlater at -80 degrees C until RNA extraction. The multiple sclerosis patients were enrolled in a US clinical protocol that evaluated disease progression with magnetic resonance imaging. Peripheral blood underwent Ficoll-Hypaque density gradient centrifugation to isolate PBMCs, which were then cryopreserved in liquid nitrogen. cDNA synthesis used template-switch 5'RACE with a primer carrying a 10-nucleotide random unique molecular identifier tagging each TCR transcript. Every sequencing run covered 15-18 subjects and yielded more than 200 million TCR-beta sequences. Total RNA was extracted with the RNeasy kit. The KAPA Real-time Library Amplification kit was used to amplify TCR-beta VDJ regions with primers for the TCR constant region and the 5'RACE anchor. Sample indexes and Illumina adaptors were added in a first PCR, after which library yield was increased in a second PCR. After Ampure bead purification, the TCR product of roughly 650 bp was size-selected on a 2% E-gel SizeSelection system. Before pooling, libraries had their quality checked on a Bioanalyzer, their concentration measured with Qubit, and their quantity determined with the Kapa Library Quantification kit. An Illumina HiSeq 2500 was used to sequence the libraries paired-end at 2 x 150 bp. To increase sequence diversity, about 25-31% phiX was spiked into each library pool. Per the source publication's procedure: The UMI-based MiGEC pipeline processed quality-filtered reads and removed over 80% of raw TCR sequences during error correction. IMGT germline references were used for alignment of VDJ genes, and clonotypes were defined by a unique CDR3 amino acid sequence together with V-J genes. VDJtools evaluated clonal expansion, Shannon diversity and CDR3 relatedness (CalcPairwiseDistances, ClusterSamples); CLCbio workbench built phylogenetic trees. Using coefficient-of-variation modelling across technical triplicates, the study counted a clone as expanded if it had at least 8 unique UMIs. TCRdb passed the public sequencing reads through fastp at Q25 and MiXCR, retaining productive beta sequences. Identical CDR3 proteins give one entry, which carries the most common genes and DNA. TCRdb, not the original authors, processed these V and J calls. In this sample the table shows around 60,000 distinct CDR3 sequences, 3% to 4% of which occur a single time. Clones ranked in the top ten supply approximately 7% of the sample.

Source material: PBMCs. This sequence originates from a woman aged 55-69 years with multiple sclerosis. This chain joins TRBV6-6 to TRBJ2-5; the D gene cannot be resolved reliably. Read as DNA, the sequence is TGTGCCAGCAGTTTGTGGGGTCTTAATCGAGAGACCCAGTACTTC. This translates into CASSLWGLNRETQYF.